Only one count was recorded for the clone carrying this T cell receptor beta chain. This sample was taken from a study of blood T cell repertoires in COVID-19. About the study: Samples came from the United States, Italy and Spain, spanning acute and convalescent COVID-19.

Original handling: Reference gene primer amplification in the assay estimated nucleated cell counts. The table came from immunoSEQ multiplex PCR; TCRdb's copy has only in-frame clones and leaves some out. V and J calls and clone size are as listed in that table; D and trimming were resolved from the DNA. The sample lists some 64,000 clones, about three quarters seen once, with approximately 5.3% in the top ten. From germline, CDR1 is LGHNA and CDR2 YNFKEQ. V lost 0 bases, J lost 6 bases, and 12 bases stayed unmatched. The CDR3 is 18 residues long. V gene TRBV4-2 combines with J gene TRBJ2-3; 10 bases are shared with TRBD2. Sequencing used peripheral blood. The receptor's source is a human donor in a cohort sampled during active COVID-19. CDR3 sequence (DNA): TGTGCCAGCAGCCAAGATCGGACTAGCGGCATCCAACGGGATACGCAGTATTTT. Its translation is CASSQDRTSGIQRDTQYF.